The T cell receptor beta chain described here comes from a study of T-cell memory formation after mild COVID-19. Whole-study results and caveats: CD4+ contracting clones were found mainly in CM and EM, and CD8+ ones in EMRA. Whether day 37 second-wave clones are SARS-CoV-2-specific was not confirmed.

From germline, CDR1 is SGHTA and CDR2 FQGNSA. The CDR3 totals 18 residues. The V gene lost 5 bases and the J gene lost 7 bases, with 30 bases spanning the gap. TCRdb passed the 5' RACE reads through MiXCR, listing each CDR3 protein once. Here the sample spans about 470,000 distinct CDR3 sequences, around 27% being singletons. Notes on this clonotype: Its antigen is unidentified.

The sequence was collected from an adult woman who had mild COVID-19 (a few samples of this study predate the infection). Cell type and time point are not known. The specimen sequenced was PBMCs or a T cell subset sorted from them (not recorded which). The chain joins TRBV7-2 to TRBJ2-7, with TRBD1 as a possible D gene (6 bases). CDR3 residues: CASSRGWKGRGSPGEQYF. The CDR3 DNA follows: TGTGCCAGCAGCCGCGGGTGGAAAGGCAGGGGTTCACCGGGGGAGCAGTACTTC.